The 10 T cell receptor beta chains presented below share a single source sample, sequenced in a study of blood T cell repertoires in COVID-19. Here immunoSEQ multiplex PCR was the method, and the copy in TCRdb shows in-frame clones only, minus some. The data show under 250,000 clones, about 86% seen once. The sample taken for sequencing was peripheral blood. The receptors shown here come from a man aged 50-60 years with active or convalescent COVID-19.

The V gene is TRBV9, the J gene TRBJ1-3; D perhaps matches TRBD1 (5 bases). Germline V CDR1 and CDR2: SGDLS, YYNGEE. V was pared by 0 bases and J by 4 bases, with 11 bases between. This CDR3 is 15 amino acids long. This CDR3 reads CASSVAVKGGNTIYF. The DNA for the CDR3 is TGTGCCAGCAGCGTAGCTGTAAAGGGGGGAAACACCATATATTTT.

The CDR3 spells CASSGLAGGDEQFF. The CDR3 DNA is TGTGCCAGCAGCGGATTAGCGGGAGGGGATGAGCAGTTCTTC. This chain links TRBV11-2 with TRBJ2-1; 11 bases align to TRBD2. The CDR3 contains 14 residues. V shed 5 bases, J shed 8 bases, and the junction held 5 bases outside the gene matches. CDR1 is SGHAT, CDR2 FQNNGV, per germline.

The chain combines TRBV2 with TRBJ1-2; the D is unclear. CDR1 and CDR2 (germline): SNHLY, FYNNEI. There are 13 residues in the CDR3. The V and J ends lost 5 bases and 7 bases respectively, with 14 bases between them. CDR3 DNA: TGTGCCAGCAGTTATTCCACAGAGGGTGGCTACACCTTC. Amino acids: CASSYSTEGGYTF.

V is TRBV28 and J is TRBJ2-7; TRBD1 aligns across 9 bases. The CDR3 sequence is 15 residues long. In germline, CDR1 is MDHEN, CDR2 SYDVKM. Germline trimming cut 3 bases from V and 2 bases from J; bases unmatched to any gene: 5. For the CDR3, the DNA is TGTGCCAGCAGTTTTGGGACAGGGCTCCCCTACGAGCAGTACTTC. Amino acids: CASSFGTGLPYEQYF.

The genes are TRBV29-1 and TRBJ1-1, with D tentatively TRBD1 (5 bases). The CDR3 covers 13 residues. Trimming removed 2 bases from V and 7 bases from J, with 14 bases in between. Germline CDR1 reads SQVTM; CDR2 reads ANQGSEA. CDR3 DNA sequence: TGCAGCGTTGAAAAGGGCAGGGTACATGAAGCTTTCTTT. Translating it yields CSVEKGRVHEAFF.

The chain couples TRBV2 to TRBJ1-2, with D possibly matching TRBD1 (5 bases). This CDR3 is built from 13 residues. Trimming removed 4 bases from V and 3 bases from J, with 9 bases in between. Germline CDR1 SNHLY, CDR2 FYNNEI. CDR3: CASSAGGDYGYTF. In nucleotides, the CDR3 is TGTGCCAGCAGTGCTGGAGGGGACTATGGCTACACCTTC.

This rearrangement joins TRBV28 to TRBJ1-5, with D perhaps TRBD1 (5 bases). This CDR3 is built from 17 residues. Germline loops: CDR1 MDHEN, CDR2 SYDVKM. Deletions cut 7 bases from V and 2 bases from J, with 21 bases between. In nucleotides, the CDR3 is TGTGCCAGCATGGGAGGGGCGTCATCCCCTGGCAATCAGCCCCAGCATTTT. As protein: CASMGGASSPGNQPQHF.

The V call is TRBV29-1, the J call TRBJ2-2; 11 bases are a match to TRBD1. Germline loops: CDR1 SQVTM, CDR2 ANQGSEA. The CDR3 length is 13 residues. V lost 6 bases to trimming and J lost 5 bases; unmatched junction nucleotides: 2. In DNA form, the CDR3 reads TGCAGCGTCGGACAGGGGGCTACCGGGGAGCTGTTTTTT. Translation gives CSVGQGATGELFF.

This rearrangement joins TRBV19 to TRBJ1-5; 9 bases align to TRBD1. Germline V lookup: CDR1 LNHDA, CDR2 SQIVND (reference sequence). This CDR3 has 13 residues. Trimming removed 5 bases from V and 4 bases from J; junction bases left unmatched: 0. In DNA form, the CDR3 reads TGTGCCAGTAGTGGGACAGGGAATCAGCCCCAGCATTTT. It is translated as CASSGTGNQPQHF.

This chain connects TRBV7-9 to TRBJ2-3, with 8 bases that match TRBD1. The length of the CDR3 is 16 residues. With V trimmed by 7 bases and J by 0 bases, 9 bases remained unmatched. The germline V gene encodes CDR1 SEHNR and CDR2 FQNEAQ (reference sequence). This CDR3 is CASTQGAGPSTDTQYF. In DNA, the CDR3 is TGTGCCAGCACCCAGGGGGCGGGGCCTAGCACAGATACGCAGTATTTT.